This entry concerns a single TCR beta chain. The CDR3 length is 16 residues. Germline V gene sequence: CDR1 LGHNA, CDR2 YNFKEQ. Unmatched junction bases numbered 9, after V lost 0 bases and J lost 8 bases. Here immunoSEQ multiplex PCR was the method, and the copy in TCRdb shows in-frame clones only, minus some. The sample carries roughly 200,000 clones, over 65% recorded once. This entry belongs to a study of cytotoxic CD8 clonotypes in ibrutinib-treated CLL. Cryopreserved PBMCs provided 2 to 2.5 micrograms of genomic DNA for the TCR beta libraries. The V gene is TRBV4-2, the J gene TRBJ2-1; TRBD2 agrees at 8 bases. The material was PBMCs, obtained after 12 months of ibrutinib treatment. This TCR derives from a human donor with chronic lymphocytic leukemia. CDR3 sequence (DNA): TGTGCCAGCAGCCAAGAGTGGAGCGGGAGTACCCATGAGCAGTTCTTC. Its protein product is CASSQEWSGSTHEQFF.